This TCR beta chain was identified during a study of shared T cell receptors in the human thymus. The CDR3 is 16 residues long. Germline values: CDR1 LGHNA, CDR2 YSLEER. V lost 0 bases and J 0 bases, leaving 11 bases between the germline ends. Clones were read by immunoSEQ multiplex PCR, and TCRdb kept only the in-frame ones, dropping some. Here the sample spans 630,000 or so clones, about 89% being singletons. This same sample was also taken into another study, of human thymus T cells. As that report states: The thymus tissue came from resections taken during corrective heart surgery. Related studies found that unrelated individuals share highly overlapping thymic repertoires.

The TCR comes from a boy younger than two with a congenital heart defect. The chain has TRBV4-3 and TRBJ1-2; D unclear. Sequencing used thymocytes. CDR3: CASSQDLAKTNYGYTF. As DNA, the CDR3 is TGCGCCAGCAGCCAAGACCTGGCAAAAACTAACTATGGCTACACCTTC.